These 26 T cell receptor beta chains originate from one sample sequenced in a study of T-cell memory formation after mild COVID-19. TCRdb passed the 5' RACE reads through MiXCR, listing each CDR3 protein once. The repertoire holds 550,000 to 600,000 distinct CDR3 sequences, with around 16% as singletons. The specimen sequenced was PBMCs or a T cell subset sorted from them (not recorded which). The receptors were sampled from an adult woman who had mild COVID-19 (a few samples of this study predate the infection). Cell type and time point are not known.

This clonotype was seen a few times. The chain has TRBV15 and TRBJ2-7; TRBD2 might be the D (6 bases). V lost 0 bases and J lost 2, with 20 bases in between. CDR3 length equals 18 residues. Germline CDR1 reads LNHNV; CDR2 reads YYDKDF (reference sequence). CDR3: CATSRDSPGRETAYEQYF. The DNA for the CDR3 is TGTGCCACCAGCAGAGATTCCCCCGGGCGGGAAACTGCCTACGAGCAGTACTTC.

The chain is built from TRBV5-5 and TRBJ2-5; D is unresolved. There are 11 residues in the CDR3. V was clipped by 1 base and J by 7 bases, with 5 bases between them. Germline values: CDR1 SGHKS, CDR2 YYEKEE (reference sequence). The CDR3 region is CASSLLVTQYF. The CDR3 nucleotides read TGTGCCAGCAGCTTGTTGGTGACCCAGTACTTC.

This clonotype was detected only a few times. This chain connects TRBV20-1 to TRBJ2-2; maybe TRBD1 (5 bases). CDR1 and CDR2 from the germline V gene are DFQATT and SNEGSKA (reference sequence). Trimming stripped 5 bases from V and 5 bases from J, with 12 bases between. The CDR3 is 13 residues long. CDR3 coding DNA: TGCAGTGCTCCGAACAGGCTTACCGGGGAGCTGTTTTTT. This gives the protein CSAPNRLTGELFF.

This chain connects TRBV29-1 to TRBJ2-7, with 7 bases matching TRBD1. Unmatched junction bases numbered 4, after V lost 6 bases and J lost 2 bases. The CDR3 runs to 12 residues. CDR1 is SQVTM, CDR2 ANQGSEA, per germline. CDR3 protein: CSVTGTAYEQYF. The CDR3 DNA reads as TGCAGCGTGACAGGGACGGCCTACGAGCAGTACTTC.

The rearrangement joins TRBV12-3 or TRBV12-4 to TRBJ1-2; D is unresolved. The length of the CDR3 is 13 residues. The V gene lost 3 bases and the J gene lost 8 bases, with 13 bases spanning the gap. CDR3 nucleotide sequence: TGTGCCAGCAGTTTCGACCCGTTGGGAGGCTACACCTTC. Protein product: CASSFDPLGGYTF.

To note about this clonotype: Its ends do not fully match the called genes, so a read error is possible. The chain uses TRBV19 and TRBJ2-3; 9 nucleotides match TRBD2. This CDR3 comprises 14 residues. The V gene's germline CDR1 is LNHDA and CDR2 SQIVND (reference sequence). Written as DNA, the CDR3 is TGTGCCAGTAGTAGGGGGACTAGCACAGATAAGCAGTATTTT. Translated, it gives CASSRGTSTDKQYF.

This clonotype turned up a few times. The chain uses TRBV7-9 and TRBJ2-1; TRBD1 matches 11 bases. The CDR3 has 17 amino acids. Germline assignment: CDR1 SEHNR and CDR2 FQNEAQ (reference sequence). Trimming cost V 5 bases and J 9 bases; bases outside gene matches: 15. The CDR3 is CASSPGGQGVFSGEQFF. Written as DNA, the CDR3 is TGTGCCAGCAGCCCAGGGGGACAGGGGGTTTTCTCCGGTGAGCAGTTCTTC.

The chain employs TRBV7-6 and TRBJ2-2, with 10 nucleotides matching TRBD2. The CDR3 totals 16 residues. Trimming took 2 bases from V and 6 from J; bases not matched to a gene: 6. CDR1 is SGHVS, CDR2 FNYEAQ, per germline. CDR3 nucleotides: TGTGCCAGCAGCTTACTAGCGGGAGTAGTCTCCGGGGAGCTGTTTTTT. It is translated as CASSLLAGVVSGELFF.

Only a few counts were recorded for this clonotype. The chain is built from TRBV9 and TRBJ2-1; D may be TRBD2 (5 bases). Trimming took off 1 base at V and 9 bases at J, with 20 bases between the two ends. Per the germline V gene, CDR1 is SGDLS and CDR2 is YYNGEE. The CDR3 spans 16 residues. CDR3 in DNA: TGTGCCAGCAGCGTATCTCTCCCTAAAGGAGGTGGTGAGCAGTTCTTC. Encoded protein: CASSVSLPKGGGEQFF. Variable domain in full (rest from reference TRBV9 and TRBJ2-1): DSGVTQTPKHLITATGQRVTLRCSPRSGDLSVYWYQQSLDQGLQFLIQYYNGEERAKGNILERFSAQQFPDLHSELNLSSLELGDSALYFCASSVSLPKGGGEQFFGPGTRLTVL.

This chain uses TRBV2 with TRBJ2-7; D is perhaps TRBD2 (6 bases). Looked up from germline, CDR1 is SNHLY and CDR2 is FYNNEI. V dropped 5 bases and J dropped 4 bases, with 24 bases sitting between them. The CDR3 contains 17 residues. The CDR3 DNA reads as TGTGCCAGCAGTAAATTGGGACGGAAATGGGGGGATTACGAGCAGTACTTC. Its translation: CASSKLGRKWGDYEQYF.

In its sample, this clonotype was seen many times. This chain uses TRBV5-1 with TRBJ2-2, with 7 bases lining up with TRBD1. V lost 4 bases and J lost 1; bases outside the gene matches: 4. CDR3 length equals 15 residues. CDR1 is SGHRS and CDR2 is YFSETQ in the germline V gene. CDR3 protein: CASSTGQENTGELFF. In nucleotides, the CDR3 is TGCGCCAGCAGCACTGGACAGGAGAACACCGGGGAGCTGTTTTTT.

This clonotype has only a few counts. The CDR3 here is CASSTRSQETQYF. The CDR3, as DNA: TGTGCCAGCAGCACCCGGTCCCAAGAGACCCAGTACTTC. The chain couples TRBV7-2 to TRBJ2-5, with no clear D. V was clipped by 5 bases and J by 1 base, with 8 bases between them. The germline gives CDR1 SGHTA, CDR2 FQGNSA. This CDR3 region has 13 residues.

The chain carries TRBV19 and TRBJ2-7, with TRBD1 as a possible D gene (6 bases). Germline CDR1 is LNHDA and CDR2 is SQIVND (reference sequence). Trimming removed 3 bases at V and 2 bases at J, with 17 bases between. There are 16 residues in the CDR3. CDR3 DNA: TGTGCCAGTAGTATTTCGGACAGCGGAGTCGCCTACGAGCAGTACTTC. Amino acid sequence: CASSISDSGVAYEQYF.

This clonotype was picked up a small number of times. The gene calls are TRBV20-1 and TRBJ2-1; TRBD2 matches at 14 bases. Losses at the gene ends were 6 bases for V and 7 bases for J; bases not matched to a gene: 11. CDR3 length: 16 residues. From germline, CDR1 is DFQATT and CDR2 SNEGSKA (reference sequence). The CDR3 DNA follows: TGCAGTGCACTCGGGGGACTAGCGGGAGTTTCAAATGAGCAGTTCTTC. Translating it yields CSALGGLAGVSNEQFF.

This clonotype occurred a few times. The chain has TRBV7-8 and TRBJ2-1, with 14 bases identical to TRBD2. Germline V gene sequence: CDR1 SGHVS, CDR2 FQNEAQ. The V gene end was trimmed by 0 bases and the J gene end by 7 bases; junction bases not matched to a gene: 11. This CDR3 has 19 amino acids. Written as DNA, the CDR3 is TGTGCCAGCAGCTTAGCGCGGGGGACTAGCGGGGGCTGGCGGAATGAGCAGTTCTTC. It encodes CASSLARGTSGGWRNEQFF.

The chain recombines TRBV7-9 with TRBJ2-2, with 9 bases matching TRBD2. CDR3 length: 18 amino acids. V dropped 1 base and J dropped 7; count of bases not matched to a gene: 13. Per the germline V gene, CDR1 is SEHNR and CDR2 is FQNEAQ (reference sequence). CDR3 DNA: TGTGCCAGCAGCTTAGGTCGAGCTAGCGGGATTCTTGGCGGGGAGCTGTTTTTT. Its translation is CASSLGRASGILGGELFF.

The CDR3: CASSQDHQGNTGELFF. The DNA for the CDR3 is TGCGCCAGCAGCCAAGATCATCAGGGTAACACCGGGGAGCTGTTTTTT. This sequence joins TRBV4-3 and TRBJ2-2; tentatively, D is TRBD1 (5 bases). The CDR3 is 16 amino acids. The V gene lost 0 bases and the J gene lost 2 bases, with 10 bases spanning the gap. Germline V gene lookup returns CDR1 LGHNA and CDR2 YSLEER.

This sequence joins TRBV4-2 and TRBJ1-1; a weak D match, TRBD1 (5 bases). V was shortened by 3 bases and J by 8 bases, with 7 bases between the two germline ends. CDR3 length: 11 amino acids. Germline V gene lookup returns CDR1 LGHNA and CDR2 YNFKEQ. For the CDR3, the DNA is TGTGCCAGCAGCCAGGGGGGAGAAGCTTTCTTT. Translating gives CASSQGGEAFF.

The chain's CDR3 is CASSIGLQGLYEQYF. In DNA form, the CDR3 reads TGTGCCAGTAGTATAGGGCTACAGGGGTTGTACGAGCAGTACTTC. This chain connects TRBV19 to TRBJ2-7; 7 bases fit TRBD1. The CDR3 covers 15 residues. The germline CDR1 and CDR2 sequences are LNHDA and SQIVND (reference sequence). Losses at the gene ends were 1 base for V and 4 bases for J; bases not matched to a gene: 7.

The table lists this clonotype with a few counts. The chain combines TRBV5-6 with TRBJ1-1, with TRBD1 as a possible D gene (5 bases). Trimming left V 2 bases short and J 4 bases short, with 9 bases between. The CDR3 covers 13 residues. Germline lookup yields CDR1 SGHDT and CDR2 YYEEEE. CDR3 loop: CASSLPGLTEAFF. CDR3 nucleotide sequence: TGTGCCAGCAGCTTACCAGGGCTCACTGAAGCTTTCTTT.

The rearrangement links TRBV7-2 to TRBJ2-1; 13 nucleotides match TRBD2. Germline CDR1 is SGHTA and CDR2 is FQGNSA. V dropped 4 bases and J dropped 7; count of bases not matched to a gene: 4. This CDR3 spans 15 amino acids. The CDR3 is CASSWTSGGDNEQFF. The CDR3 bases are TGTGCCAGCAGCTGGACTAGCGGGGGAGATAATGAGCAGTTCTTC. Looking up the rest from reference TRBV7-2 and TRBJ2-1 gives the full variable domain: GAGVSQSPSNKVTEKGKDVELRCDPISGHTALYWYRQSLGQGLEFLIYFQGNSAPDKSGLPSDRFSAERTGGSVSTLTIQRTQQEDSAVYLCASSWTSGGDNEQFFGPGTRLTVL.

This chain connects TRBV15 to TRBJ1-1, with 10 bases identical to TRBD1. Germline lookup yields CDR1 LNHNV and CDR2 YYDKDF (reference sequence). V trimming: 6 bases; J trimming: 0 bases; junction bases outside the gene matches: 4. The CDR3 consists of 15 residues. The CDR3 region is CATSGTGDMNTEAFF. CDR3 bases: TGTGCCACCAGTGGGACAGGGGACATGAACACTGAAGCTTTCTTT.

This clonotype was picked up a small number of times. The rearrangement links TRBV3-1 to TRBJ1-1; D perhaps matches TRBD1 (6 bases). Between the trimmed V and J ends, which lost 6 bases and 7 bases, there was a span of 15 bases. Germline lookup yields CDR1 LGHDT and CDR2 YNNKEL (reference sequence). The CDR3 loop spans 13 amino acids. The CDR3, as DNA: TGTGCCAGCAGATCACAGGGTAAAGGTGAAGCTTTCTTT. It translates to CASRSQGKGEAFF.

The genes are TRBV19 and TRBJ2-5, with TRBD2 as a possible D gene (6 bases). This CDR3 comprises 14 residues. CDR1 and CDR2 from the germline V gene are LNHDA and SQIVND (reference sequence). V lost 6 bases to trimming and J lost 5 bases, with 16 bases between them. In nucleotides, the CDR3 is TGTGCCAGTAGAGACGGGAGTTTCGGGGAGACCCAGTACTTC. Its translation is CASRDGSFGETQYF.

This clonotype appeared a single time. This chain joins TRBV6-4 and TRBJ2-3; D is unresolved. Per the germline V gene, CDR1 is MRHNA and CDR2 is SNTAGT. This CDR3 region has 13 residues. The V end lost 3 bases, the J end lost 5 bases, and 9 bases lay between the germline ends. The CDR3 DNA is TGTGCCAGCAGTGAGCGTTGGGGAGATACGCAGTATTTT. It encodes CASSERWGDTQYF.

This clonotype came up a few times. The rearrangement joins TRBV7-9 to TRBJ2-3; TRBD1 agrees at 9 bases. J was trimmed by 2 bases and V by 3 bases; bases with no gene match: 6. This CDR3 contains 16 residues. CDR1 is SEHNR and CDR2 is FQNEAQ in the germline V gene (reference sequence). The CDR3 bases are TGTGCCAGCAGCTTCCGGGACAGGGACGCCACAGATACGCAGTATTTT. It is translated as CASSFRDRDATDTQYF.